A selection of T cell receptor beta chains follows, all from one sample in a study of T cell changes during pregnancy in multiple sclerosis. Data came from immunoSEQ multiplex PCR; TCRdb stores just in-frame clones and leaves some out. The data show roughly 57,000 clones, 94% seen once. Sequencing used CD8+ T cells from peripheral blood mononuclear cells, obtained after pregnancy. The receptors here all came from a female donor with multiple sclerosis, enrolled in a pregnancy study. The CDR3 runs from the conserved cysteine through the conserved F or W. D genes are given only for firm matches. Expanded clones are given a class, and other clones once, few, many or no size at all.

V gene,J gene,D gene,clone size,CDR3 DNA,CDR3 protein
TRBV5-4,TRBJ2-1,TRBD2,-,TGTGCCAGCAGCTTGATGATTACGACTAGCGAGTACAATGAGCAGTTCTTC,CASSLMITTSEYNEQFF
TRBV5-1,TRBJ1-1,TRBD1,-,TGCGCCAGCAGCACGGGACAGGGGTGGCACACTGAAGCTTTCTTT,CASSTGQGWHTEAFF
TRBV27,TRBJ1-2,TRBD1,-,TGTGCCAGCAGTTTAGGACAGGGTTTCTATGGCTACACCTTC,CASSLGQGFYGYTF
TRBV12-5,TRBJ1-1,-,once,TGTGCTAGTGGTTCCGGGGGGGCGAGTACTGAAGCTTTCTTT,CASGSGGASTEAFF
TRBV7-2,TRBJ2-3,TRBD2,-,TGTGCCAGCAGCTTACGGTCTAGCGGGAATCGCCGGCAGTGGTATTTT,CASSLRSSGNRRQWYF
TRBV6-5,TRBJ2-1,-,-,TGTGCCAGCAGGGATACTAGTTGGGTTGAGCAGTTCTTC,CASRDTSWVEQFF
TRBV30,TRBJ2-1,-,-,TGTGCCTCCTCAGGATACAATGAGCAGTTCTTC,CASSGYNEQFF
TRBV6-1,TRBJ2-4,-,once,TGTGCCAGCAGACCTAAGACAGCAGCCAAAAACATTCAGTACTTC,CASRPKTAAKNIQYF
TRBV19,TRBJ2-7,-,-,TGTGCCAGTAGTGGTCAGGGATACGAGCAGTACTTC,CASSGQGYEQYF
TRBV5-1,TRBJ2-1,TRBD2,-,TGCGCCAGCAGCTGGAGGACTAGCGGAAACAATGAGCAGTTCTTC,CASSWRTSGNNEQFF
TRBV19,TRBJ1-5,-,-,TGTGCCAGTAGCGGCGATGCGGGGGCCGGTCTGTATCAGCCCCAGCATTTT,CASSGDAGAGLYQPQHF
TRBV7-9,TRBJ2-5,TRBD2,once,TGTGCCAGCAGCTTAACCGGGAGGGGAGAGACCCAGTACTTC,CASSLTGRGETQYF
TRBV7-8,TRBJ2-5,-,-,TGTGCCAGCAGCCCGTTCGGGGACATCATTGTAGGAGAGACCCAGTACTTC,CASSPFGDIIVGETQYF
TRBV6-1,TRBJ2-7,TRBD2,-,TGTGCCAGCAGACTAGCGGGAGCCTCCTACGAGCAGTACTTC,CASRLAGASYEQYF
TRBV7-9,TRBJ2-1,TRBD2,once,TGTGCCAGCAGCCTTGTGGGCGGGAGCATAGAGCAGTTCTTC,CASSLVGGSIEQFF
TRBV7-6,TRBJ2-1,-,-,TGTGCCAGCAGCCCTTTGGCGGGAAAATCCTACAATGAGCAGTTCTTC,CASSPLAGKSYNEQFF